Listed below are T cell receptor beta chains from one sample, sequenced in a study of blood T cells in healthy people across ages. From the 5' RACE reads, TCRdb called clonotypes with MiXCR, one entry per CDR3 protein. The sample lists around 780,000 distinct CDR3 sequences; about 61% were seen once. Input material: blood. The receptors come from a man aged 35-49 years in good health. Each CDR3 is given with its conserved first and last residue. Fields, in order: CDR3 length, clone size, J gene, D gene, V gene, CDR3 DNA, CDR3 protein. A D gene is named only where the DNA matches it firmly. Clone size is stated in some rows and not others, as once, few, many or a class when expanded.

15	NA	TRBJ2-5	NA	TRBV5-1	TGCGCCAGCAGCTTGGGCCGGGGGGCACAAGAGACCCAGTACTTC	CASSLGRGAQETQYF
14	few	TRBJ2-5	TRBD1	TRBV29-1	TGCAGCGCCCAACCGACAGGGCCGTGGGAGACCCAGTACTTC	CSAQPTGPWETQYF
15	few	TRBJ1-5	NA	TRBV27	TGTGCCAGCAGTTTATCGGAGGGGTTAGGGCAGCCCCAGCATTTT	CASSLSEGLGQPQHF
17	NA	TRBJ1-5	NA	TRBV27	TGTGCCAGCAGTTCACGAAACAGGGATAGCACCGGTCAGCCCCAGCATTTT	CASSSRNRDSTGQPQHF
14	NA	TRBJ2-7	NA	TRBV9	TGTGCCAGCAGCGTAGCCCAGGGCGGCTACGAGCAGTACTTC	CASSVAQGGYEQYF
15	NA	TRBJ2-3	NA	TRBV5-1	TGCGCCAGCAGCTCACAGGTCCCCGACACAGATACGCAGTATTTT	CASSSQVPDTDTQYF
14	NA	TRBJ2-7	NA	TRBV4-1	TGCGCCAGCAGCCCGCCAGGGCGCGCCTACGAGCAGTACTTC	CASSPPGRAYEQYF
16	NA	TRBJ2-1	NA	TRBV7-6	TGTGCCAGCAGCTTAAGGGCCAAGGGGGAGGTAAATGAGCAGTTCTTC	CASSLRAKGEVNEQFF
16	NA	TRBJ2-7	NA	TRBV7-9	TGTGCCAGCAGCCCCCGGTTGGGGGGGGGCGTCTACGAGCAGTACTTC	CASSPRLGGGVYEQYF
14	NA	TRBJ2-7	NA	TRBV29-1	TGCAGCGTTGCCCCACCCACGGGGTCCTACGAGCAGTACTTC	CSVAPPTGSYEQYF
14	NA	TRBJ1-2	NA	TRBV6-2/TRBV6-3	TGTGCCAGCACCTACAGAACAGCCAACTATGGCTACACCTTC	CASTYRTANYGYTF
13	few	TRBJ1-1	TRBD1	TRBV24-1	TGTGCCACCAGTGCGAGGGGGCGGAATGAAGCTTTCTTT	CATSARGRNEAFF
16	NA	TRBJ2-3	TRBD2	TRBV12-3/TRBV12-4	TGTGCCAGCAGCAGGACTAGCGGGGGGAACACAGATACGCAGTATTTT	CASSRTSGGNTDTQYF
15	NA	TRBJ2-2	NA	TRBV2	TGTGCCAGCAGTGAAGTAGGACTAAACACCGGGGAGCTGTTTTTT	CASSEVGLNTGELFF
13	few	TRBJ1-2	NA	TRBV29-1	TGCAGCGTCGTCACGACCGGGACCTATGGCTACACCTTC	CSVVTTGTYGYTF
16	NA	TRBJ2-7	TRBD2	TRBV9	TGTGCCAGCAGCCCTTTGGGACTAGCGGGAGTTCAAGAGCAGTACTTC	CASSPLGLAGVQEQYF
18	NA	TRBJ2-1	TRBD2	TRBV20-1	TGCAGTGCTAGAGAGTTGGTCGGGGGACTAGCGGCCTACAATGAGCAGTTCTTC	CSARELVGGLAAYNEQFF
14	NA	TRBJ2-7	TRBD2	TRBV11-2	TGTGCCAGCAGAGGGGGACTAGTTCACTACGAGCAGTACTTC	CASRGGLVHYEQYF
16	NA	TRBJ2-3	NA	TRBV7-9	TGTGCCAGCAGCTTAGCGCGAAGTAGGGCCTCAGATACGCAGTATTTT	CASSLARSRASDTQYF
17	NA	TRBJ2-4	TRBD2	TRBV3-1	TGTGCCAGCAGCCCCTTAACTAGCGGGGCAGCCAAAAACATTCAGTACTTC	CASSPLTSGAAKNIQYF
13	once	TRBJ2-7	TRBD1	TRBV20-1	TGCAGTGCTCTCCGGGACAGCTCCTACGAGCAGTACTTC	CSALRDSSYEQYF
15	few	TRBJ1-2	NA	TRBV3-1	TGTGCCAGCAGCCCGGACCTCACCACGTCCTATGGCTACACCTTC	CASSPDLTTSYGYTF
17	NA	TRBJ1-5	TRBD1	TRBV6-6	TGTGCCAGCATCCAACTTCCAGGACAGGGGAGGAATCAGCCCCAGCATTTT	CASIQLPGQGRNQPQHF
15	NA	TRBJ2-7	NA	TRBV7-2	TGTGCCAGCAGCTTAGATCAGGGCAGTATCAACGAGCAGTACTTC	CASSLDQGSINEQYF
14	NA	TRBJ2-1	NA	TRBV5-1	TGCGCCAGCAGCTCGGCGAGGGGTTACAATGAGCAGTTCTTC	CASSSARGYNEQFF
12	few	TRBJ2-1	NA	TRBV5-5	TGTGCCAGCGCCTGGGGTAACAATGAGCAGTTCTTC	CASAWGNNEQFF
12	NA	TRBJ1-1	NA	TRBV28	TGTGCCAGCAGATTGGACAGCAGCGAAGCTTTCTTT	CASRLDSSEAFF
13	NA	TRBJ2-5	NA	TRBV27	TGTGCCAGCGGCACCCCCTGGCGAGAGACCCAGTACTTC	CASGTPWRETQYF
16	NA	TRBJ2-7	NA	TRBV5-6	TGTGCCAGCAGCGAGGGGGAAAGACTCGAGCTGGGGGAGCAGTACTTC	CASSEGERLELGEQYF
16	NA	TRBJ1-2	NA	TRBV29-1	TGCAGCGTATACGGGCGCTCCAATTATGGGAGCTATGGCTACACCTTC	CSVYGRSNYGSYGYTF
12	NA	TRBJ1-2	NA	TRBV20-1	TGCAGCCCACCGAGGGGCCTCACGGGCTACACCTTC	CSPPRGLTGYTF
18	NA	TRBJ1-5	TRBD1	TRBV12-3/TRBV12-4	TGTGCCAGCAGCATAGACAGGGGGGGGATATATAGCAATCAGCCCCAGCATTTT	CASSIDRGGIYSNQPQHF
15	NA	TRBJ2-7	NA	TRBV4-3	TGCGCCAGCAGCCAAGAACCGGACTCCTACAATGAGCAGTACTTC	CASSQEPDSYNEQYF
10	once	TRBJ2-3	NA	TRBV29-1	TGCAGCGTTGGGCGAGATACGCAGTATTTT	CSVGRDTQYF
11	NA	TRBJ1-2	NA	TRBV12-3/TRBV12-4	NA	CASILGDGYTF
16	NA	TRBJ2-2	TRBD1	TRBV7-9	TGTGCCAGCAGCTTAAGAGGACAGGCAAACACCGGGGAGCTGTTTTTT	CASSLRGQANTGELFF
14	NA	TRBJ1-1	NA	TRBV14	TGTGCCAGCAGCAACCAACATGGGAACACTGAAGCTTTCTTT	CASSNQHGNTEAFF
19	few	TRBJ2-6	TRBD1	TRBV4-3	TGCGCCAGCAGCCAATACCTACCGGGACAGGGCTCTGGGGCCAACGTCCTGACTTTC	CASSQYLPGQGSGANVLTF
15	NA	TRBJ1-1	NA	TRBV7-2	TGTGCCAGCAGCTTAAATATTGCCGCGAACACTGAAGCTTTCTTT	CASSLNIAANTEAFF
18	NA	TRBJ2-7	TRBD2	TRBV7-8	TGTGCCAGCGCCGGGTTTGGGGGGGGGACTAGCCCTTACAATGAGCAGTACTTC	CASAGFGGGTSPYNEQYF
16	few	TRBJ2-3	TRBD2	TRBV5-1	TGCGCCAGCAGCTTGGAACTAGCGGGAGGGCTAAATACGCAGTATTTT	CASSLELAGGLNTQYF
14	NA	TRBJ2-3	TRBD2	TRBV20-1	TGCAGTGCCGTAGGACTAGTCGGGGCAGATACGCAGTATTTT	CSAVGLVGADTQYF
14	NA	TRBJ1-6	NA	TRBV20-1	TGCAGTGCTAGAGTTGGGCGGACCAATTCACCCCTCCACTTT	CSARVGRTNSPLHF
18	NA	TRBJ1-2	NA	TRBV6-1	TGTGCCAGCAGTCCCCACCGACAGTATAGCGAACCCCGCTATGGCTACACCTTC	CASSPHRQYSEPRYGYTF
14	NA	TRBJ2-5	NA	TRBV7-9	TGTGCCAGCAGCCCTAGTCTATCTGGAGAGACCCAGTACTTC	CASSPSLSGETQYF
14	NA	TRBJ2-7	TRBD1	TRBV20-1	TGCAGTGCTAGAATATCGGGACAGGGTGACGAGCAGTACTTC	CSARISGQGDEQYF
13	NA	TRBJ2-5	NA	TRBV20-1	TGCAGTGCTAGTAGACCGGCGCACGGGACCCAGTACTTC	CSASRPAHGTQYF
15	NA	TRBJ2-5	NA	TRBV7-9	TGTGCCAGCAGTCCGAGGGGCGACGGCCAAGAGACCCAGTACTTC	CASSPRGDGQETQYF
15	NA	TRBJ2-2	TRBD1	TRBV7-9	TGTGCCAGCAGACTCCGGGACAGGCTCACCGGGGAGCTGTTTTTT	CASRLRDRLTGELFF
14	NA	TRBJ2-7	NA	TRBV28	TGTGCCAGCAGTTTAAGGGGACGCTCCTACGAGCAGTACTTC	CASSLRGRSYEQYF
16	NA	TRBJ2-3	NA	TRBV9	TGTGCCAGCAGCGTAGCGGCTAGCATCCGTTTCGAAACGCAGTATTTT	CASSVAASIRFETQYF